There are a few counts of the clone carrying this T cell receptor (beta chain). Its antigen is not identified. The CDR3 length is 14 residues. V dropped 2 bases and J dropped 4 bases, with 12 bases sitting between them. The sample belongs to a study of a mutant IDH1 vaccine in newly diagnosed glioma. Looking at the study overall: Across weeks 1, 3, 5, 7, 11, 15, 19 and 23, patients received a vaccination each time, eight in all.

This table comes from immunoSEQ multiplex PCR, and its TCRdb copy is limited to in-frame clones, with some not included. This sample has about 44,000 clones, with more than 85% found just once. As for time point: week 23, last vaccination. The content of each vaccine dose was 300 ug of mutant IDH1 20-mer peptide, and topical imiquimod accompanied it. Sequenced here: PBMCs, sampled from a glioma patient whose treatment included an IDH1 peptide vaccine. The sequence derives from a man between 45 and 60 years old with glioma. The genes are TRBV5-7 and TRBJ1-1; no reliable D call. TRBV5-7 falls under the ORF class, with uncertain function. CDR3 loop: CASSFPGWGTEAFF. DNA for the CDR3: TGTGCCAGCAGCTTTCCGGGGTGGGGCACTGAAGCTTTCTTT.